Each of the 5 T cell receptor beta chains below was sequenced from the same sample in a study of blood T cells in healthy people across ages. Sample-barcoded 5' priming and a J-beta primer mix drove a second PCR of roughly 6 to 12 cycles. TCRdb fed the 5' RACE reads into MiXCR, producing one record per CDR3 protein. This table holds 850,000 to 1,100,000 distinct CDR3 sequences, less than 45% found once. Sample: blood. The receptor set was obtained from a man younger than 35 in good health.

The CDR3 reads CASSEDPSSDAFF. For the CDR3, the DNA is TGTGCCAGCAGTGAAGACCCAAGTTCGGATGCTTTCTTT. The rearrangement uses TRBV6-1 and TRBJ1-1; the D is unclear. The germline V gene has CDR1 MNHNS and CDR2 SASEGT. This CDR3 is 13 amino acids long. V lost 1 base to trimming and J lost 11 bases, with 14 bases between them.

The chain is built from TRBV7-8 and TRBJ1-1; the D gene is possibly TRBD1 (5 bases). The CDR3 consists of 13 residues. V was cut by 0 bases and J by 7 bases, with 9 bases left in between. CDR1 and CDR2 (germline): SGHVS, FQNEAQ. The CDR3 here is CASSLAGGSEAFF. The CDR3 DNA reads TGTGCCAGCAGCTTAGCGGGGGGTAGTGAAGCTTTCTTT.

The chain carries TRBV5-1 and TRBJ2-2; D is undetermined. The length of the CDR3 is 14 residues. The germline gives CDR1 SGHRS, CDR2 YFSETQ. V lost 2 bases to trimming and J lost 3 bases, with 8 bases between them. The CDR3 region has the DNA TGCGCCAGCAGCTTTAGGGCGGACACCGGGGAGCTGTTTTTT. This translates into CASSFRADTGELFF.

This rearrangement joins TRBV9 to TRBJ1-6, with no clear D. Germline V gene data show CDR1 as SGDLS and CDR2 as YYNGEE. This CDR3 comprises 15 residues. V lost 0 bases and J 6 bases, leaving 10 bases between the germline ends. This chain's CDR3 is CASSVEGRSNSPLHF. In nucleotides, the CDR3 is TGTGCCAGCAGCGTAGAAGGGAGAAGTAATTCACCCCTCCACTTT.

Ten or more counts support this clonotype. V gene TRBV12-3 or TRBV12-4 combines with J gene TRBJ2-3, with D tentatively TRBD2 (6 bases). Trimming cost V 3 bases and J 3 bases, with 10 bases left between them. This CDR3 spans 14 amino acids. CDR3 in amino acids: CASSFSRETDTQYF. The CDR3 DNA reads as TGTGCCAGCAGTTTCTCTCGGGAGACAGATACGCAGTATTTT.